This T cell receptor (beta chain) derives from a study of T cell responses to AZD1222 COVID-19 vaccine. V was shortened by 4 bases and J by 5 bases, with 18 bases between the two germline ends. The CDR3 is made up of 15 amino acids. Germline CDR1 is SGDLS and CDR2 is YYNGEE. Points on this clone: Its antigen is as yet unknown.

Repertoires were generated with immunoSEQ multiplex PCR, while TCRdb's copy carries only in-frame clones and drops some. This table holds roughly 40,000 clones, about 90% found once. Points from the study as a whole: At baseline, seropositivity was found in only 6 or 7 AZD1222 recipients.

This chain joins TRBV9 and TRBJ2-5, with D possibly matching TRBD1 (5 bases). The sample in question was peripheral blood, obtained 28 days after the second AZD1222 dose. The source is an adult who received the AZD1222 COVID-19 vaccine. This chain's CDR3 is CASSFSQQVYETQYF. CDR3 nucleotide sequence: TGTGCCAGCAGCTTCTCTCAACAGGTATACGAGACCCAGTACTTC.